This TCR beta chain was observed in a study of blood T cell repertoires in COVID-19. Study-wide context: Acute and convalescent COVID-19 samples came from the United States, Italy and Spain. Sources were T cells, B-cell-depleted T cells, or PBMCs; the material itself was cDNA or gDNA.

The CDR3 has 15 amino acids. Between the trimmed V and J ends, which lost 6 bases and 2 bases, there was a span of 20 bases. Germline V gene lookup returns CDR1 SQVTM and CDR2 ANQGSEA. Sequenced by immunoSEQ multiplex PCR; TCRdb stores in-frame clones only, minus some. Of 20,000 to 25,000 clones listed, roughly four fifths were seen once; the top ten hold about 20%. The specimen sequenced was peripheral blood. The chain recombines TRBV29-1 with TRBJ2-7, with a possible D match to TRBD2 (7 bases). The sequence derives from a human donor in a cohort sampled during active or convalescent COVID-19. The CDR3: CSVGLYGGPTYEQYF. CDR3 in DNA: TGCAGCGTCGGACTATACGGGGGGCCTACCTACGAGCAGTACTTC.